The subject of this entry is one T cell receptor beta chain. CDR3 length: 14 amino acids. Trimming took 8 bases from V and 0 from J, leaving 8 bases between them. Germline V lookup: CDR1 MNHEY, CDR2 SVGAGI. The sample is drawn from a study of blood T cell repertoires in COVID-19. Study-wide background: Sources were T cells, B-cell-depleted T cells, or PBMCs; the material itself was cDNA or gDNA.

The method was immunoSEQ multiplex PCR; TCRdb's version includes in-frame clones alone and lacks a portion of them. The top ten clones hold roughly 10% of a sample with about 140,000 clones, 84% of them seen once. The sequence was collected from a man aged 60 to 75 with active or convalescent COVID-19. Sequenced material: peripheral blood. The V call is TRBV6-5, the J call TRBJ2-6; a weak D match, TRBD1 (5 bases). CDR3 DNA sequence: TGTGCCAGCCGACAGCCCTCTGGGGCCAACGTCCTGACTTTC. Its protein is CASRQPSGANVLTF.